This T cell receptor (beta chain) appears in the sequencing data of a study of Graves' ophthalmopathy and Graves' hyperthyroidism. V shed 3 bases and J shed 3 bases, with 9 bases lying between them. The CDR3 is 15 amino acids. About this clonotype itself: Its target is not known.

Findings and limits, study-wide: From stable hyperthyroidism, ophthalmopathy was separated by a 13-signature model with just over 85% sensitivity and around 80% specificity.

Other autoimmune disease, uncontrolled infection, pregnancy and lactation led to exclusion. Clinicians diagnosed using symptoms, serum thyroxine, TRAb, thyroid ultrasound and orbital computed tomography. The PBMC fraction was derived from under 11 ml of fresh peripheral blood. Amplified TCR beta CDR3 regions were obtained using RNA transcripts as template. First-round RT-PCR relied on HTBI primers, and a second-round multiplex PCR came next. Using its own MiXCR run on the multiplex PCR reads, TCRdb lists one record per CDR3 protein. The table lists 240,000 or so distinct CDR3 sequences, around 50% of them singletons, with about half in the top ten.

The J gene is TRBJ1-6, the V gene TRBV12-3 or TRBV12-4, with D perhaps matching TRBD1 (6 bases). The source is an adult man with Graves' ophthalmopathy. Material: peripheral blood. Here the CDR3 DNA reads TGTGCCAGCAGTTTTTCGACAGGCTATAATTCACCCCTCCACTTT. Encoded protein: CASSFSTGYNSPLHF.